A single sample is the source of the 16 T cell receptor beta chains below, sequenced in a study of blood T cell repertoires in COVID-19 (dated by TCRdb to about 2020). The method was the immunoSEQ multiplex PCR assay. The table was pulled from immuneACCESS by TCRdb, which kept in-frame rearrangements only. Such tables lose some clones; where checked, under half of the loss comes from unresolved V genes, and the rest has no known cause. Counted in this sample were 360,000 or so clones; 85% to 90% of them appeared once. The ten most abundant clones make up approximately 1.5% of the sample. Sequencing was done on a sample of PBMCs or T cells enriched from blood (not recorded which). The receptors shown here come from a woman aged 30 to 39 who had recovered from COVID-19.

In DNA form, the CDR3 reads TGTGCCAGCAGTTATCGGACAGGGGTCCCCTACGAGCAGTACTTC. This encodes CASSYRTGVPYEQYF. This chain links TRBV27 with TRBJ2-7; 9 bases line up with TRBD1. The CDR3 extends over 15 amino acids. Germline V gene sequence: CDR1 MNHEY, CDR2 SMNVEV (reference sequence). J was trimmed by 2 bases and V by 4 bases; bases with no gene match: 6.

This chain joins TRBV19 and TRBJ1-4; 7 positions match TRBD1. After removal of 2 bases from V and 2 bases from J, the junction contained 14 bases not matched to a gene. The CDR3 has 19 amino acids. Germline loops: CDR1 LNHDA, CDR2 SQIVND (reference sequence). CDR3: CASSIYPPRGTRTNEKLFF. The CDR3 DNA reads TGTGCCAGTAGTATATATCCTCCCAGGGGGACAAGGACTAATGAAAAACTGTTTTTT.

Written as DNA, the CDR3 is TGCGCCAGCAGCTCAACTAGCGGGAGGCACTACGAGCAGTACTTC. This gives the protein CASSSTSGRHYEQYF. V and J are TRBV5-1 and TRBJ2-7, with 12 positions matching TRBD2. The length of the CDR3 is 15 residues. Germline V gene data show CDR1 as SGHRS and CDR2 as YFSETQ. The V segment lost 3 bases and the J segment 3 bases; nucleotides outside the gene matches: 4.

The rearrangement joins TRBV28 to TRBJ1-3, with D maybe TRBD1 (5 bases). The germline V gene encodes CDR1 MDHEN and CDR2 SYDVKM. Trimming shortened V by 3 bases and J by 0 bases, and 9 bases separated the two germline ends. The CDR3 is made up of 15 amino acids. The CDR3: CASSLGGSSGNTIYF. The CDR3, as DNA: TGTGCCAGCAGTTTGGGGGGATCCTCTGGAAACACCATATATTTT.

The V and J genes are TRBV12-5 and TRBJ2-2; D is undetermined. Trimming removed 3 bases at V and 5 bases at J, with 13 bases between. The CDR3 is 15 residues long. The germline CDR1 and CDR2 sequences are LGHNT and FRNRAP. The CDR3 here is CASGLRRVGTGELFF. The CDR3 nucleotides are TGTGCTAGTGGTTTACGGAGAGTAGGTACCGGGGAGCTGTTTTTT.

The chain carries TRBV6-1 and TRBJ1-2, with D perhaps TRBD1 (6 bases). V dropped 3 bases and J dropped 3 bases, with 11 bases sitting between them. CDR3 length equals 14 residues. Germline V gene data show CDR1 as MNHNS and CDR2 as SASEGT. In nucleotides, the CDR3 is TGTGCCAGCAGTGAGCGGGGGCCGGACTATGGCTACACCTTC. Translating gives CASSERGPDYGYTF.

CDR3 amino acids: CASSSPQGSLRNGYTF. CDR3 DNA: TGTGCCAGCAGTTCACCCCAGGGTAGTTTAAGGAATGGCTACACCTTC. The V gene is TRBV27, the J gene TRBJ1-2; D possibly corresponds to TRBD1 (5 bases). The CDR3 loop spans 16 amino acids. The V and J ends lost 4 bases and 6 bases respectively, with 21 bases between them. Per germline, CDR1 MNHEY and CDR2 SMNVEV (reference sequence).

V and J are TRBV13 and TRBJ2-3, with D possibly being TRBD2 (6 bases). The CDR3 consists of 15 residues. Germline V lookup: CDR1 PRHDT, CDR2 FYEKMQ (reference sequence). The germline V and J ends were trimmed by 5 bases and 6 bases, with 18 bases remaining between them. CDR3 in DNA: TGTGCCAGCAGCCCCCGACCGGGAGCCCCCGATACGCAGTATTTT. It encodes CASSPRPGAPDTQYF.

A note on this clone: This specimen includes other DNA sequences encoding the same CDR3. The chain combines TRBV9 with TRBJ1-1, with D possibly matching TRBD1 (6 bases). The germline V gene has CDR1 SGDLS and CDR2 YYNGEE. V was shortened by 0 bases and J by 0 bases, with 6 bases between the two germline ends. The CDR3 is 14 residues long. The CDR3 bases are TGTGCCAGCAGCGTAGCAGGGGTGAACACTGAAGCTTTCTTT. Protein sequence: CASSVAGVNTEAFF.

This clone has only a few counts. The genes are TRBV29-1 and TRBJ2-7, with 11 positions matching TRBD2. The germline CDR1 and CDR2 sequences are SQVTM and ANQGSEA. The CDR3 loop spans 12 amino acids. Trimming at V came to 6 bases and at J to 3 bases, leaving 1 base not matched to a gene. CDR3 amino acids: CSVTSGDYEQYF. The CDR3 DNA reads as TGCAGCGTGACTAGCGGGGACTACGAGCAGTACTTC.

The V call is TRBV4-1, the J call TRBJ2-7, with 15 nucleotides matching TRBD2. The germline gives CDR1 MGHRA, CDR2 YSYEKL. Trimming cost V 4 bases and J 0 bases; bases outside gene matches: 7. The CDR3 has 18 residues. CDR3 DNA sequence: TGCGCCAGCAGCCTCGGACTAGCGGGAGGGTCAGTCTCCTACGAGCAGTACTTC. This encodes CASSLGLAGGSVSYEQYF.

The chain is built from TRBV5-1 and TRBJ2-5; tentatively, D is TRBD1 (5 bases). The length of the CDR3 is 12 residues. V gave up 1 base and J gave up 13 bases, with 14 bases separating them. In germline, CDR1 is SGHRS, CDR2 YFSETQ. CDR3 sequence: CASSLLGAGGYF. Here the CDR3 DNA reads TGCGCCAGCAGCTTGCTTGGGGCCGGTGGGTACTTC.

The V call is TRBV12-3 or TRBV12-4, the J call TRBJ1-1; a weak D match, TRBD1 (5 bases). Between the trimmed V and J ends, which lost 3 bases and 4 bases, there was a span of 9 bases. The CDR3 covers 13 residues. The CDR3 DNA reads TGTGCCAGCAGTTTGTGGGGGGGCACTGAAGCTTTCTTT. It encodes CASSLWGGTEAFF.

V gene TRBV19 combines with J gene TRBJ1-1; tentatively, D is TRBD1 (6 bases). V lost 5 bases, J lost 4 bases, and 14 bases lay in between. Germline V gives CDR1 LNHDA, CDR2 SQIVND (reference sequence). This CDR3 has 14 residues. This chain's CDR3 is CASSDRSVGTEAFF. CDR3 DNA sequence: TGTGCCAGTAGTGACAGGTCAGTAGGCACTGAAGCTTTCTTT.

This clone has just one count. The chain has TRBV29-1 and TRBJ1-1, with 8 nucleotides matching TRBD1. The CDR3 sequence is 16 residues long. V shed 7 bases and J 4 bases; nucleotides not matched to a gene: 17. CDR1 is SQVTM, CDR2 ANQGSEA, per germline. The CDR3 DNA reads TGCAGCGCCATAGGAGCTTCAGGGGGCAAGGGCACTGAAGCTTTCTTT. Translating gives CSAIGASGGKGTEAFF. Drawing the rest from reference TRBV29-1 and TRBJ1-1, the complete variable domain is SAVISQKPSRDICQRGTSLTIQCQVDSQVTMMFWYRQQPGQSLTLIATANQGSEATYESGFVIDKFPISRPNLTFSTLTVSNMSPEDSSIYLCSAIGASGGKGTEAFFGQGTRLTVV.

CDR3 DNA: TGTGCCAGCAGCATCGGGACAGCCTATGGCTACACCTTC. It is translated as CASSIGTAYGYTF. The chain employs TRBV5-4 and TRBJ1-2; 7 bases are shared with TRBD1. Germline loops: CDR1 SGHNT, CDR2 YYREEE (reference sequence). This CDR3 is 13 amino acids long. J was trimmed by 4 bases and V by 4 bases; bases with no gene match: 4.